This T cell receptor (beta chain) is from a study of Tregs in tolerant kidney transplant recipients. Details on this clone: Its antigen remains unknown.

Germline V CDR1 and CDR2: MGHDK, SYGVNS. This CDR3 is built from 17 residues. The V gene end was trimmed by 4 bases and the J gene end by 5 bases; junction bases not matched to a gene: 9. The assay was immunoSEQ multiplex PCR, and TCRdb's table has in-frame clones only and misses some. The sample carries 75,000 to 80,000 clones, more than 85% recorded once. CD4+CD25+CD127- Tregs, CD4+CD25- non-Tregs, CD4 and CD8 cells were sorted. Findings and limits, study-wide: Donor-specific Treg expansion exceeded global Treg expansion in tolerant patients, suggesting antigen drive. The most relevant donor-specific Treg TCRbeta repertoire apparently came from expansion with activated donor B cells.

This clonotype originated in a human donor who received a combined kidney and bone marrow transplant. This chain connects TRBV25-1 to TRBJ2-1, with TRBD2 identical over 12 bases. The sample was Tregs from blood, taken before the transplant. In DNA, the CDR3 is TGTGCCAGCAGTGGGCCTAGCGGGAGGGTCAAACACAATGAGCAGTTCTTC. This translates into CASSGPSGRVKHNEQFF. Full variable domain (remainder filled in from reference TRBV25-1 and TRBJ2-1): EADIYQTPRYLVIGTGKKITLECSQTMGHDKMYWYQQDPGMELHLIHYSYGVNSTEKGDLSSESTVSRIRTEHFPLTLESARPSHTSQYLCASSGPSGRVKHNEQFFGPGTRLTVL.